The source of this T cell receptor (beta chain) is a study of shared T cell receptors in the human thymus. Data came from immunoSEQ multiplex PCR; TCRdb stores just in-frame clones and leaves some out. In the table there are just under 550,000 clones, around 78% of which are singletons. Germline V gene sequence: CDR1 SGHKS, CDR2 YYEKEE (reference sequence). The CDR3 runs 17 residues. V was pared by 7 bases and J by 4 bases, with 16 bases of the junction left unmatched. This sample was shared with a second study, whose subject was human thymus T cells. From that paper: From resections taken during corrective heart surgery, the thymus tissue was obtained. Thymic as well as blood repertoires seemed to favor certain V and J genes unevenly. Unrelated people showed highly overlapping thymic repertoires, related research reported.

The sequence derives from a boy under three years old with a congenital heart defect. Material: thymocytes. The chain recombines TRBV5-5 with TRBJ2-7; 11 nucleotides line up with TRBD2. Here the CDR3 reads CASEGTSGTTWGYEQYF. In DNA form, the CDR3 reads TGTGCCAGCGAGGGGACTAGCGGAACCACCTGGGGTTACGAGCAGTACTTC.